This is a list of T cell receptor beta chains from one sample in a study of response to subunit inactivated influenza vaccine. A single record per CDR3 protein comes from TCRdb applying MiXCR to the RT-PCR reads. The table includes over 400,000 distinct CDR3 sequences, approximately 11% detected once. The input for sequencing was PBMCs from blood, taken 40 to 50 days after vaccination. Source of these receptors: a man between 50 and 59 years old who received an inactivated influenza vaccine. The conserved cysteine and the conserved F or W are not part of the CDR3 here. The D gene is left open where the match is weak. Not all rows give a size; the values are once, few, many and, for expanded clones, a class.

V gene	J gene	clone size	D gene	CDR3 protein
TRBV5-1	TRBJ2-1	.	.	ASSLAGYGATQF
TRBV2	TRBJ1-5	many	.	ASSEYSRTGQPQH
TRBV12-3/TRBV12-4	TRBJ2-1	.	.	ASSSRGPKTLNEQF
TRBV21-1	TRBJ1-5	many	.	ATVGQRPLKSNQPQH
TRBV5-1	TRBJ2-1	few	.	ASRDRDGHIYNEQF
TRBV7-9	TRBJ1-4	.	.	ASSFGPKEDEKLF
TRBV12-3/TRBV12-4	TRBJ2-7	many	TRBD1	ASRPGQGAYEQY
TRBV20-1	TRBJ1-6	.	.	SARVSRDSPLH
TRBV4-3	TRBJ2-5	many	.	ASSQGRGETQY
TRBV2	TRBJ2-3	.	.	ASSDLTPKDTQY
TRBV6-2/TRBV6-3	TRBJ2-1	many	TRBD2	ASSYPLFRLARTSGNEQF
TRBV29-1	TRBJ2-6	.	TRBD1	SVGQGTGANVLT
TRBV5-6	TRBJ2-7	few	.	ASSAHPTGTLSSYEQY
TRBV7-2	TRBJ2-1	many	TRBD1	ASNLGQGGYNEQF
TRBV5-1	TRBJ1-2	many	TRBD1	ASSAGQAANYGYT
TRBV29-1	TRBJ2-1	many	.	SVGMLAPYNEQF
TRBV5-4	TRBJ2-6	once	.	ASSSEGISSGANVLT
TRBV3-1	TRBJ2-7	few	.	ASSQVGLPLGEQY
TRBV9	TRBJ2-1	many	.	ASSVAGTSYNEQF
TRBV12-3/TRBV12-4	TRBJ2-2	many	.	ASSLEWADGELF
TRBV6-1	TRBJ1-4	.	.	ASRTSWTINEKLF
TRBV11-1	TRBJ2-5	few	TRBD1	ASSGGQGPYYVLQETQY